A selection of T cell receptor beta chains follows, all from one sample in a study of identical twins. TCRdb re-analysed the 5' RACE reads in MiXCR, keeping a single row per CDR3 protein. This table has more than 600,000 distinct CDR3 sequences, approximately 18% appearing once. These same data were also listed under a study on T cells expressing NK-cell markers.

Specimen: PBMCs. These receptors were collected from a woman between 18 and 29 years old in good health. Each CDR3 is given without its conserved first and last residue. The order of the fields is V gene, J gene, CDR3 protein.

>TRBV12-3/TRBV12-4|TRBJ2-1
ASIVAGVGRNEQF
>TRBV12-3/TRBV12-4|TRBJ2-7
ASSPGGDEQY
>TRBV20-1|TRBJ2-7
SAIAGGRSYEQY
>TRBV27|TRBJ2-6
ASSLGTSGANVLT
>TRBV30|TRBJ2-3
ASTRRAGTSTDTQY
>TRBV5-1|TRBJ2-2
ASSLVSRDTGELF
>TRBV6-2/TRBV6-3|TRBJ2-2
ASSIYYGELF
>TRBV20-1|TRBJ2-2
SADHRRGELF
>TRBV6-5|TRBJ2-2
ASSFLQGVPGELF
>TRBV7-9|TRBJ2-7
ASSLGQTLGEQY
>TRBV20-1|TRBJ2-3
SASWGGHFPDTQY
>TRBV2|TRBJ2-5
AGDRVETQY
>TRBV12-3/TRBV12-4|TRBJ1-1
ASSFKEGLGF
>TRBV12-3/TRBV12-4|TRBJ2-3
ASSPGTLNTDTQY
>TRBV12-5|TRBJ2-3
ASGLAGRTDTQY
>TRBV19|TRBJ2-5
ASSFRTGTSGQETQY
>TRBV7-8|TRBJ1-5
ASSFGPLSSNQPQH
>TRBV29-1|TRBJ2-3
SVLRLDTDTQY
>TRBV9|TRBJ2-3
ASSVVGRSFGDTQY
>TRBV7-2|TRBJ2-5
ASSPGTSGRETQY
>TRBV12-3/TRBV12-4|TRBJ2-1
ASSVPGTLRGNEQF
>TRBV30|TRBJ2-1
ACTGGSYNEQF
>TRBV7-2|TRBJ2-6
ASSLFLAGANVLT
>TRBV7-9|TRBJ2-2
ASTHRDSPGELF
>TRBV19|TRBJ2-3
ASSIWGDTQY
>TRBV29-1|TRBJ2-1
SVEDWTGGTPYNEQF
>TRBV20-1|TRBJ2-1
SARKTGLALNEQF
>TRBV28|TRBJ2-7
ASTVGGLNEQY
>TRBV5-5|TRBJ2-7
ASSFQREGPGEQY
>TRBV15|TRBJ2-1
ATSRGTLAGANNEQF
>TRBV20-1|TRBJ2-3
SASPNTDTQY
>TRBV6-6|TRBJ2-2
ASSRGATGELF
>TRBV20-1|TRBJ1-1
SARTGWNTEAF
>TRBV4-1|TRBJ2-5
ASSPQDRNKETQY
>TRBV25-1|TRBJ2-2
ASRLPGSTGELF
>TRBV20-1|TRBJ2-7
SAYTSGASYEQY
>TRBV20-1|TRBJ2-3
SATRDIPPDTQY
>TRBV5-6|TRBJ2-2
ASSNAMTEAWDGELF
>TRBV20-1|TRBJ2-1
SARDSSGPYYNEQF
>TRBV12-3/TRBV12-4|TRBJ2-7
ASSTLGPQNEQY
>TRBV12-3/TRBV12-4|TRBJ2-1
ASSLGRTSGGPEQF
>TRBV20-1|TRBJ2-1
SAREAAGSSYNEQF
>TRBV5-5|TRBJ2-5
ASSQGLTETQY